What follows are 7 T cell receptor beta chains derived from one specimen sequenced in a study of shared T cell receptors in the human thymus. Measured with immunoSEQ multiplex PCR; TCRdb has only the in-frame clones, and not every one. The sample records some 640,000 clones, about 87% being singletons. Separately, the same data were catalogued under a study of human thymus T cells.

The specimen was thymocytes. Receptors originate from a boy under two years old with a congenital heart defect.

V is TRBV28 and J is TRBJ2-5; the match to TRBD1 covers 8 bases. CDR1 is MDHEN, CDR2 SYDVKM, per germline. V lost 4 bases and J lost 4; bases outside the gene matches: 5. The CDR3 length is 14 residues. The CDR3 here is CASSSQGVRETQYF. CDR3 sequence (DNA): TGTGCCAGCAGTTCACAGGGGGTGCGAGAGACCCAGTACTTC.

CDR3 in DNA: TGTGCCAGCTCACCCAACGGACCGGGACAGGGACATCGGGGCAATCAGCCCCAGCATTTT. Its translation: CASSPNGPGQGHRGNQPQHF. The chain recombines TRBV18 with TRBJ1-5; 9 bases map to TRBD1. CDR3 length: 20 residues. Trimming cost V 3 bases and J 2 bases; bases outside gene matches: 17. Germline loops: CDR1 KGHSH, CDR2 LQKENI. The complete variable domain, with remaining parts taken from reference TRBV18 and TRBJ1-5, reads NAGVMQNPRHLVRRRGQEARLRCSPMKGHSHVYWYRQLPEEGLKFMVYLQKENIIDESGMPKERFSAEFPKEGPSILRIQQVVRGDSAAYFCASSPNGPGQGHRGNQPQHFGDGTRLSIL.

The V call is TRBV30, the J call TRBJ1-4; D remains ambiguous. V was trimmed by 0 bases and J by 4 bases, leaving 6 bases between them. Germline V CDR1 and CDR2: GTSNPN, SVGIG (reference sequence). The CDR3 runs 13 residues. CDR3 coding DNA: TGTGCCTGGAGTGTACTCGGTAATGAAAAACTGTTTTTT. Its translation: CAWSVLGNEKLFF.

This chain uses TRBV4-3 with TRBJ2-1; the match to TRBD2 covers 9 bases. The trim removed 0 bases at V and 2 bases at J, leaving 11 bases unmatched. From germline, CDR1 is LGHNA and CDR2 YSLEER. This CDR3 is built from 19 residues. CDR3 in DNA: TGCGCCAGCAGCCAAGAGGCTAACCTCACTAGCGGGCCCTACAATGAGCAGTTCTTC. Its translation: CASSQEANLTSGPYNEQFF.

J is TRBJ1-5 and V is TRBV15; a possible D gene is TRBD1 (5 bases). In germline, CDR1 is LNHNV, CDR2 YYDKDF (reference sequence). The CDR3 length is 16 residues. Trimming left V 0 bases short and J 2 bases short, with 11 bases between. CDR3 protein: CATSRDPRVGNQPQHF. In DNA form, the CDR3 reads TGTGCCACCAGCAGAGATCCCAGGGTTGGCAATCAGCCCCAGCATTTT.

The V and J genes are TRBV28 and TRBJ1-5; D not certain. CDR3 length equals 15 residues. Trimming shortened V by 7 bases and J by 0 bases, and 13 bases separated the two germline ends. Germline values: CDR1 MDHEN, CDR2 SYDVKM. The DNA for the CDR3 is TGTGCCAGCACCCCGACGGGAAATAGCAATCAGCCCCAGCATTTT. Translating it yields CASTPTGNSNQPQHF.

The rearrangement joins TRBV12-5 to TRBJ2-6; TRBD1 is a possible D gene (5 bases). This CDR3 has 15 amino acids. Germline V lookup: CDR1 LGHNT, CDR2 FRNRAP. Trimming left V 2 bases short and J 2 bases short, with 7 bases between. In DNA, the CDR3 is TGTGCTAGTGGTTTGAGGGGTGCTGGGGCCAACGTCCTGACTTTC. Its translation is CASGLRGAGANVLTF.